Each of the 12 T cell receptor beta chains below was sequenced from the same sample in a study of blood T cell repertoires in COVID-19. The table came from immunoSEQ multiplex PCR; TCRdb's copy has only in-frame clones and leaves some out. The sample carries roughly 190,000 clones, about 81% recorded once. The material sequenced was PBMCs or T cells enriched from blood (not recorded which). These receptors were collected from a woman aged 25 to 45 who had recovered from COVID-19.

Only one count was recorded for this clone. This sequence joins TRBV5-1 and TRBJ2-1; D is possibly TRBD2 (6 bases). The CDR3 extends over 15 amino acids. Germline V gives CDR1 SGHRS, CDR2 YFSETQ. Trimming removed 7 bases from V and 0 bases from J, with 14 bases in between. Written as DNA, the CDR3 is TGCGCCAGCCAATTCGGCGGGAACTCCTACAATGAGCAGTTCTTC. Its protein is CASQFGGNSYNEQFF.

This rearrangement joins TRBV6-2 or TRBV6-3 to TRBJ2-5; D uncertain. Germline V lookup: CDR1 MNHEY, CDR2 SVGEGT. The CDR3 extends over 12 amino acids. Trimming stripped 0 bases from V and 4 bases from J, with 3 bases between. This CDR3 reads CASSYSRETQYF. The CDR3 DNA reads TGTGCCAGCAGTTACTCGAGAGAGACCCAGTACTTC.

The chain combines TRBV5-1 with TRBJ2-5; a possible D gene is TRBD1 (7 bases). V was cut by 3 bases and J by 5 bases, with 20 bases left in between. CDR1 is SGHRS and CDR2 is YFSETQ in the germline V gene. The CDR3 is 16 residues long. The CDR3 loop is CASSSEPAGQRETQYF. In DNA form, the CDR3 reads TGCGCCAGCAGCTCCGAACCTGCGGGACAGAGGGAGACCCAGTACTTC.

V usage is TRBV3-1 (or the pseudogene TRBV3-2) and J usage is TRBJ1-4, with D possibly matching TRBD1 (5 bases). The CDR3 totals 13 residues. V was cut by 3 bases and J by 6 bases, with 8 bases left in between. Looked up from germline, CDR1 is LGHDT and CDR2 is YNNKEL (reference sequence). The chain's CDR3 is CASSQGGDEKLFF. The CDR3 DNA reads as TGTGCCAGCAGCCAGGGAGGGGATGAAAAACTGTTTTTT.

CDR3 sequence (DNA): TGCAGTGCTAGTACCCGGGACAGGGGTTCACCCCTCCACTTT. Its protein product is CSASTRDRGSPLHF. V usage is TRBV20-1 and J usage is TRBJ1-6; 10 nucleotides align to TRBD1. Germline trimming cut 3 bases from V and 9 bases from J; bases unmatched to any gene: 5. The CDR3 runs to 14 residues. Looked up from germline, CDR1 is DFQATT and CDR2 is SNEGSKA (reference sequence).

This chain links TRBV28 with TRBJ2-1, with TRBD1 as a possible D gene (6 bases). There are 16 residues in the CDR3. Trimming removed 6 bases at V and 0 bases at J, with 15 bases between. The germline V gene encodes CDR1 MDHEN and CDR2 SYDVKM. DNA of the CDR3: TGTGCCAGCAGCCCAACCTGGACAGACTCCTACAATGAGCAGTTCTTC. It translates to CASSPTWTDSYNEQFF.

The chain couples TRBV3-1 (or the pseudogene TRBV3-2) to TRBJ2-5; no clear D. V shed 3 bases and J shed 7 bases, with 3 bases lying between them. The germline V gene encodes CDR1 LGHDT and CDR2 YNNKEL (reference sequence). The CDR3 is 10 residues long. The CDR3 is CASSHGTQYF. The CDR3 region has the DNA TGTGCCAGCAGCCACGGGACCCAGTACTTC.

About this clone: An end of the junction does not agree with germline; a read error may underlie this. The CDR3: CARSDSNSGGAGTDTQYF. The CDR3, as DNA: TGCGCCCGCAGCGACTCTAATAGCGGGGGGGCCGGGACAGATACGCAGTATTTT. The V and J genes are TRBV5-1 and TRBJ2-3, with 11 bases lining up with TRBD2. The CDR3 loop spans 18 amino acids. Germline CDR1 SGHRS, CDR2 YFSETQ.

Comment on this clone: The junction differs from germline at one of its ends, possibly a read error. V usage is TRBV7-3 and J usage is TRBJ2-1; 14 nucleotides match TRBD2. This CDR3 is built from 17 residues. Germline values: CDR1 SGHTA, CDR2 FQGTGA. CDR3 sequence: CASSPRPGLAGVGESIF. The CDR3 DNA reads TGTGCCAGCAGCCCTCGCCCGGGACTAGCGGGAGTAGGGGAGTCGATCTTC.

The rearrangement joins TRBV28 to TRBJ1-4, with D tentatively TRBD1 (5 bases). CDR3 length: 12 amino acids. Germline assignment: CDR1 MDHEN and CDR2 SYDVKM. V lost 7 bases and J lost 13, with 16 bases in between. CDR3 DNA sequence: TGTGCCAGCAACCCAGCGGGGCAGGGACTGTTTTTT. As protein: CASNPAGQGLFF.

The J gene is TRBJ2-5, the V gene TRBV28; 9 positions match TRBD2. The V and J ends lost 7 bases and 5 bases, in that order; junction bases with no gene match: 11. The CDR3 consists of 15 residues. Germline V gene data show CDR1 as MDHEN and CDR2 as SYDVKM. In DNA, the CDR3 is TGTGCCAGCACAACTGCGGGGGGGCAGGGGGAGACCCAGTACTTC. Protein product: CASTTAGGQGETQYF. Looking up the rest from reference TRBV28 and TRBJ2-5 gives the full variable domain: DVKVTQSSRYLVKRTGEKVFLECVQDMDHENMFWYRQDPGLGLRLIYFSYDVKMKEKGDIPEGYSVSREKKERFSLILESASTNQTSMYLCASTTAGGQGETQYFGPGTRLLVL.

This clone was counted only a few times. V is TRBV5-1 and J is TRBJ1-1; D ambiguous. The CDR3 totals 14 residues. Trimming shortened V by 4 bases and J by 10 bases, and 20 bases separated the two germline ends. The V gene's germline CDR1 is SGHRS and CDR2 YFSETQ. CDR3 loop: CASSPLASNSAAFF. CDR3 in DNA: TGCGCCAGCAGCCCCCTCGCCTCCAATAGCGCAGCTTTCTTT.